Listed below are T cell receptor beta chains from one sample, sequenced in a study of blood T cells in healthy people across ages. TCRdb processed the 5' RACE reads anew with MiXCR; each CDR3 protein has one entry. Of 1.5 million to 2 million distinct CDR3 sequences listed, roughly 28% are singletons. Sequenced: blood. The origin of the receptors is a woman in her twenties or thirties in good health. Each CDR3 is given with its conserved first and last residue. Each record gives: clone size, V gene, D gene, J gene, CDR3 protein, CDR3 DNA. A D gene is named only where the DNA matches it firmly. Size tells how often a clone was seen (once, few, many) or the class of an expanded clone, and some rows leave it out.

few,TRBV29-1,NA,TRBJ1-1,CSVTPGSTEAFF,TGCAGCGTTACCCCAGGGTCCACTGAAGCTTTCTTT
many,TRBV21-1,NA,TRBJ2-5,CASSKVREETQYF,TGTGCCAGCAGCAAAGTTCGGGAAGAGACCCAGTACTTC
NA,TRBV20-1,NA,TRBJ2-3,CSARYLGSTDTQYF,TGCAGTGCTAGGTACCTGGGAAGCACAGATACGCAGTATTTT
few,TRBV5-1,TRBD2,TRBJ2-3,CASRFGGVGEDTQYF,TGCGCCAGCAGGTTTGGGGGGGTAGGAGAAGATACGCAGTATTTT
NA,TRBV7-9,NA,TRBJ2-4,CASSFEGSAKNIQYF,TGTGCCAGCAGCTTTGAGGGGTCGGCCAAAAACATTCAGTACTTC
NA,TRBV6-4,NA,TRBJ2-4,CASSGSVPSPAKNIQYF,TGTGCCAGCAGTGGCTCAGTCCCATCCCCGGCCAAAAACATTCAGTACTTC
few,TRBV12-3/TRBV12-4,NA,TRBJ1-1,CASSPRGGITEAFF,TGTGCCAGCAGTCCCAGGGGAGGGATCACTGAAGCTTTCTTT
few,TRBV5-7,NA,TRBJ1-1,CASSFRNQGSEAFF,TGTGCCAGCAGCTTTCGGAACCAGGGGTCTGAAGCTTTCTTT
many,TRBV7-2,TRBD1,TRBJ2-7,CASSLRGHEQYF,TGTGCCAGCAGCTTAAGGGGGCACGAGCAGTACTTC
NA,TRBV5-5,NA,TRBJ2-1,CASSVSSGLEQFF,TGTGCCAGCAGCGTATCCAGTGGGCTGGAGCAGTTCTTC
NA,TRBV20-1,NA,TRBJ1-4,CSAADGGYEKLFF,TGCAGTGCGGCCGACGGGGGCTATGAAAAACTGTTTTTT
many,TRBV7-2,NA,TRBJ2-4,CASSFGRNIQYF,TGTGCCAGCAGCTTCGGCAGAAACATTCAGTACTTC
NA,TRBV6-5,NA,TRBJ1-4,CASSYSGGRDEKLFF,TGTGCCAGCAGTTACTCGGGAGGGAGGGATGAAAAACTGTTTTTT
NA,TRBV7-9,TRBD1,TRBJ2-7,CASSTPGQSYEQYF,TGTGCCAGCAGCACACCGGGACAGAGCTACGAGCAGTACTTC
many,TRBV29-1,NA,TRBJ2-1,CSVGAGVHNEQFF,TGCAGCGTAGGGGCAGGGGTCCACAATGAGCAGTTCTTC
many,TRBV4-1,TRBD2,TRBJ2-5,CASSQSTVGLAVQETQYF,TGCGCCAGCAGCCAAAGTACTGTAGGGCTAGCGGTCCAAGAGACCCAGTACTTC
few,TRBV4-1,TRBD1,TRBJ1-1,CASRTGGMNTEAFF,TGCGCCAGCAGGACAGGGGGGATGAACACTGAAGCTTTCTTT
few,TRBV7-2,NA,TRBJ2-3,CASSSTGIGVDTQYF,TGTGCCAGCAGCTCTACAGGGATCGGGGTAGATACGCAGTATTTT
NA,TRBV4-3,TRBD2,TRBJ2-7,CASSQGTSGSFEQYF,TGCGCCAGCAGCCAAGGTACTAGCGGGAGCTTCGAGCAGTACTTC
few,TRBV6-5,TRBD2,TRBJ2-7,CASSYKASGSYEQYF,TGTGCCAGCAGTTATAAAGCTAGCGGGAGCTACGAGCAGTACTTC
few,TRBV21-1,NA,TRBJ2-7,CASSPPVRTGRDEQYF,TGTGCCAGCAGCCCCCCCGTTAGGACAGGGAGAGACGAGCAGTACTTC
NA,TRBV12-3/TRBV12-4,TRBD2,TRBJ2-3,CASSVPGLGSDTQYF,TGTGCCAGCAGTGTCCCGGGACTAGGCTCAGATACGCAGTATTTT
few,TRBV29-1,NA,TRBJ1-1,CSVDSGSTRAFF,TGCAGCGTTGATTCCGGCTCAACGCGGGCTTTCTTT
many,TRBV6-6,NA,TRBJ2-1,CASRTPGLSNEQFF,TGTGCCAGCAGGACCCCTGGACTAAGTAATGAGCAGTTCTTC
NA,TRBV5-1,NA,TRBJ2-5,CASSLSPMTEETQYF,TGCGCCAGCAGCTTGTCCCCCATGACAGAAGAGACCCAGTACTTC
few,TRBV20-1,NA,TRBJ2-3,CSAIIPGLTSTDTQYF,TGCAGTGCCATTATTCCCGGACTAACTAGCACAGATACGCAGTATTTT
few,TRBV2,NA,TRBJ1-1,CASSPTELGAEAFF,TGTGCCAGCAGTCCGACAGAGTTGGGGGCTGAAGCTTTCTTT
NA,TRBV12-3/TRBV12-4,NA,TRBJ2-3,CASSTRTQSTDTQYF,TGTGCCAGCAGTACCCGGACACAGAGCACAGATACGCAGTATTTT
few,TRBV5-1,TRBD2,TRBJ2-3,CASIVGASGLTDTQYF,TGCGCCAGCATCGTAGGGGCTAGCGGCCTCACAGATACGCAGTATTTT
NA,TRBV7-2,TRBD1,TRBJ1-3,CASSLAWDRGIHTIYF,TGTGCCAGCAGCTTAGCTTGGGACAGGGGAATTCACACCATATATTTT
NA,TRBV28,TRBD1,TRBJ2-5,CASRGDSPTDQYF,TGTGCCAGCAGGGGGGACAGTCCCACCGATCAGTACTTC